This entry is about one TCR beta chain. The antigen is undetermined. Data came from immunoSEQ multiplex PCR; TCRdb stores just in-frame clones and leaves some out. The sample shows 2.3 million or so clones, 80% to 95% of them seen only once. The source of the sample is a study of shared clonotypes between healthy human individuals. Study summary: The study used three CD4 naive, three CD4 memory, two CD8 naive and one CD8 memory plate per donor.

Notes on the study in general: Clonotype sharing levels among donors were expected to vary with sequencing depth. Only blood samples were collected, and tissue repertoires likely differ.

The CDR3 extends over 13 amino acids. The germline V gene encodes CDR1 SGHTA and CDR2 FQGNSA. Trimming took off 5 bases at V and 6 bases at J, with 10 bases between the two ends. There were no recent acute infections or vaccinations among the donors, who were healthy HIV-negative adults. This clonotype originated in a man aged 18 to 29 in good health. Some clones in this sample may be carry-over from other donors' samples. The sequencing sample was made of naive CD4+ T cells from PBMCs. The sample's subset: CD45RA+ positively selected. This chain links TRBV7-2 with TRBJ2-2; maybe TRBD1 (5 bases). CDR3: CASSTRVSGELFF. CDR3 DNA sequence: TGTGCCAGCAGCACCAGGGTTTCCGGGGAGCTGTTTTTT.